This T cell receptor (beta chain) was documented in a study of blood T cell repertoires in COVID-19. Study context: Sites in the United States, Italy and Spain provided acute and convalescent COVID-19 samples. In each case, the material was cDNA or gDNA derived from T cells, B-cell-depleted T cells, or PBMCs.

As originally analysed: Using reference gene primer amplification, nucleated cell counts were estimated. Sequenced by immunoSEQ multiplex PCR; TCRdb stores in-frame clones only, minus some. From that table come the V and J calls and clone size; the DNA was used to work out D and trimming. This table has some 110,000 clones, about 85% appearing once. The sample taken for sequencing was peripheral blood. This clonotype originated in a man in his forties with acute or convalescent COVID-19.

DNA for the CDR3: TGTGCCAGCAGTTCTTTAGAGACCCAGTACTTC. Protein product: CASSSLETQYF. The gene calls are TRBV6-2 or TRBV6-3 and TRBJ2-5; D is ambiguous. Germline V gene data show CDR1 as MNHEY and CDR2 as SVGEGT. The CDR3 extends over 11 amino acids. Trimming pared 4 bases from V and 4 bases from J, leaving 4 bases between.